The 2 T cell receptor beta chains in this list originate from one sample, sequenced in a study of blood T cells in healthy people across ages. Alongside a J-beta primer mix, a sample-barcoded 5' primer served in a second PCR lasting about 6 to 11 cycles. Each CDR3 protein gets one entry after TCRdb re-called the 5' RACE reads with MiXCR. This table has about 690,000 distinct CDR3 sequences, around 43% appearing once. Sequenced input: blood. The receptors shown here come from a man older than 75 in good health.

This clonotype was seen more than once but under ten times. CDR3 DNA: TGCAGTGCTAGCGGGGGAATCGGAGATACGCAGTATTTT. It translates to CSASGGIGDTQYF. This chain connects TRBV20-1 to TRBJ2-3; D possibly corresponds to TRBD2 (6 bases). The germline V gene has CDR1 DFQATT and CDR2 SNEGSKA (reference sequence). V was shortened by 3 bases and J by 5 bases, with 12 bases between the two germline ends. This CDR3 region has 13 residues.

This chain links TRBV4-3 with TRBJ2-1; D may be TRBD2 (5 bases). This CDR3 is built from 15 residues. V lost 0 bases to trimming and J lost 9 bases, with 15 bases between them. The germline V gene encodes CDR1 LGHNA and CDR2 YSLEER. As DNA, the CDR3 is TGCGCCAGCAGCCAAGACGGACTGGCTTGGGGTGAGCAGTTCTTC. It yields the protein CASSQDGLAWGEQFF.